The source of this T cell receptor (beta chain) is a study of T-cell memory formation after mild COVID-19. Findings and caveats of the study: CD4+ clones that contracted lay mainly in CM and EM; CD8+ ones lay in EMRA. CD4/CD8 balance held among clones contracting day 15 to 85, and later expanders leaned CD4+.

A word on this clonotype: Antigen: not known.

TCRdb re-called the 5' RACE reads through MiXCR, storing one row per CDR3 protein. The data hold 250,000 to 300,000 distinct CDR3 sequences, with approximately 8% observed a single time. Per germline, CDR1 SEHNR and CDR2 FQNEAQ (reference sequence). This CDR3 has 12 amino acids. Trimming shortened V by 5 bases and J by 7 bases, and 8 bases separated the two germline ends. The TCR comes from a man aged 18 to 30 who had mild COVID-19 (a few samples of this study predate the infection). Cell type and time point are not known. The rearrangement links TRBV7-9 to TRBJ1-4; the D is unclear. The specimen sequenced was PBMCs or a T cell subset sorted from them (not recorded which). CDR3 sequence: CASSHSGEKLFF. CDR3 sequence (DNA): TGTGCCAGCAGCCATTCTGGTGAAAAACTGTTTTTT.